The clone carrying this T cell receptor beta chain was counted a single time. Its antigen remains unidentified. This specimen comes from a study of OX40 agonist ivuxolimab in advanced cancers. Looking at the study overall: Aged about 20 to 80 with a mean of 60 years, they were approximately 80% male.

Sequencing was performed with immunoSEQ multiplex PCR; in TCRdb, only in-frame clones are kept and a portion is missing. The data contain tens of thousands of clones, approximately 83% of them singletons. Study conclusions and caveats: Clonal expansion was seen in CD4+ and CD8+ blood T cells by week 6 at 0.1 to 3.0 mg/kg. CD8+ T cells (on average) carried more expanded clones than CD4+ T cells.

This clonotype originated in an adult with an advanced solid tumor such as melanoma, head and neck, liver or kidney cancer. The material sequenced was CD4+ or CD8+ T cells sorted from blood, taken in a trial of the OX40 agonist ivuxolimab.

DNA of the CDR3: TGTGCCAGCAGCTTAGTAGTGATGAACACTGAAGCTTTCTTT. Translated, it gives CASSLVVMNTEAFF. V gene TRBV7-2 combines with J gene TRBJ1-1; unclear D gene. The CDR3 has 14 amino acids. Looked up from germline, CDR1 is SGHTA and CDR2 is FQGNSA. V was shortened by 1 base and J by 0 bases, with 6 bases between the two germline ends.